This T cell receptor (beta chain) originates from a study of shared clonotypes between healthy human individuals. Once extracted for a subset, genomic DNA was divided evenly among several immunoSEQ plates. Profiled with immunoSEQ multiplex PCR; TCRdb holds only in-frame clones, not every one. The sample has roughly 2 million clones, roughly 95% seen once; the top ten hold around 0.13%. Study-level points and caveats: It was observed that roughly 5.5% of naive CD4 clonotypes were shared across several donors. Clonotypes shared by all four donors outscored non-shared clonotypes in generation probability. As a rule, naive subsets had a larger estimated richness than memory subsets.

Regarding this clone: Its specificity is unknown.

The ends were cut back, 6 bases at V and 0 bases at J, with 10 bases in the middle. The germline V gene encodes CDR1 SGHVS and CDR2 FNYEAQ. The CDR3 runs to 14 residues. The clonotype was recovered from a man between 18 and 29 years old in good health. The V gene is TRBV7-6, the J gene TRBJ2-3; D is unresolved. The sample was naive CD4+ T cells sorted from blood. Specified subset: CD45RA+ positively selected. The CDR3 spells CASSPSSSTDTQYF. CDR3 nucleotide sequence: TGTGCCAGCAGTCCCTCTAGTAGCACAGATACGCAGTATTTT.